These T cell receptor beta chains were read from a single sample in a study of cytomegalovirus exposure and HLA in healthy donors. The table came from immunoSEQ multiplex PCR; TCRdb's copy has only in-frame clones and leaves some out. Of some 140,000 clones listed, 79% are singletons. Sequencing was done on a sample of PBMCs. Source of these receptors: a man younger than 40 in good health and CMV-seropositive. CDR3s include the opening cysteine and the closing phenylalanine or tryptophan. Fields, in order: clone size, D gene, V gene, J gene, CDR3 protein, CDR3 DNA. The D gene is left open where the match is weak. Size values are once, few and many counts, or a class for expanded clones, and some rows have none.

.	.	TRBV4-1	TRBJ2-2	CASSQDQGKKTGELFF	TGCGCCAGCAGCCAGGACCAGGGGAAGAAGACCGGGGAGCTGTTTTTT
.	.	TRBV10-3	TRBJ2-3	CAISQGISTDTQYF	TGTGCCATCAGCCAGGGGATTTCCACAGATACGCAGTATTTT
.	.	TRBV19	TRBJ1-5	CASRRTTSNQPQHF	TGTGCCAGTCGTCGGACAACCAGCAATCAGCCCCAGCATTTT
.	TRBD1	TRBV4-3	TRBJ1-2	CASSPDRAGVNGYTF	TGCGCCAGCAGCCCGGACAGGGCGGGTGTAAATGGCTACACCTTC
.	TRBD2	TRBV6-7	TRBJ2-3	CASCPVAGREGTDTQYF	TGTGCCAGCTGCCCGGTAGCGGGAAGGGAAGGCACAGATACGCAGTATTTT
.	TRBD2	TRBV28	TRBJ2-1	CASTLAGTYNEQFF	TGTGCCAGCACCCTAGCGGGTACCTACAATGAGCAGTTCTTC
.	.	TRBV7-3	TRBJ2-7	CASSAEGHFYEQYF	TGTGCCAGCAGCGCCGAGGGACATTTCTACGAGCAGTACTTC
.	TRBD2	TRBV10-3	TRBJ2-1	CAIGSGGTYNEQFF	TGTGCCATCGGTAGCGGGGGGACCTACAATGAGCAGTTCTTC
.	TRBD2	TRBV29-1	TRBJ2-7	CSVESPGHGREAEQYF	TGCAGCGTTGAGAGTCCGGGGCATGGGCGGGAGGCCGAGCAGTACTTC
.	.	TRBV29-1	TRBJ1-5	CSAGEGVGQPQHF	TGCAGCGCCGGGGAGGGGGTCGGTCAGCCCCAGCATTTT
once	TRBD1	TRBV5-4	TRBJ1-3	CASSYQQGAAGNTIYF	TGTGCCAGCAGCTACCAACAGGGGGCGGCTGGAAACACCATATATTTT
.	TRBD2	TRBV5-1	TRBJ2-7	CASSLSGGSSYEQYF	TGCGCCAGCAGCTTGTCCGGCGGGAGCTCCTACGAGCAGTACTTC
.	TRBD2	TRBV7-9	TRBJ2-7	CASSHTTSGVYEQYF	TGTGCCAGCAGTCATACCACTAGCGGGGTCTACGAGCAGTACTTC
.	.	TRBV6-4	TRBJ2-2	CASSEGVSGAGELFF	TGTGCCAGCAGTGAGGGAGTCTCGGGCGCCGGGGAGCTGTTTTTT
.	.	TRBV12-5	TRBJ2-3	CGWFGRRGGHEDTQYF	TGTGGCTGGTTTGGGCGTAGGGGGGGCCATGAGGATACGCAGTATTTT
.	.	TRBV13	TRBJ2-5	CASFPRGVVETQYF	TGTGCCAGCTTCCCTCGGGGAGTGGTAGAGACCCAGTACTTC
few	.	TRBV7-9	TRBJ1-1	CASSPGDTEAFF	TGTGCCAGCAGCCCGGGGGACACTGAAGCTTTCTTT
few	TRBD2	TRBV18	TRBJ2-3	CASSPPKAGGLGGSTDTQYF	TGTGCCAGCTCACCACCGAAAGCGGGAGGGCTAGGCGGTAGCACAGATACGCAGTATTTT
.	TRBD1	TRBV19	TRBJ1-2	CASSSGQGAYGYTF	TGTGCCAGTAGTTCCGGACAGGGGGCGTATGGCTACACCTTC
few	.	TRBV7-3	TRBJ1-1	CASSLGVNSEAFF	TGTGCCAGCAGCCTAGGTGTAAACTCTGAAGCTTTCTTT
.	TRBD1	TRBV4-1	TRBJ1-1	CASSQAGTGHTEAFF	TGCGCCAGCAGCCAAGCCGGGACAGGGCACACTGAAGCTTTCTTT
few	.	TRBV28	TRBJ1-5	CASRNPTSGDGNQPQHF	TGTGCCAGCAGGAATCCGACCTCCGGGGATGGCAATCAGCCCCAGCATTTT
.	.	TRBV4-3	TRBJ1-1	CASSQEAPWGVDTEAFF	TGCGCCAGCAGCCAAGAAGCCCCCTGGGGAGTCGACACTGAAGCTTTCTTT
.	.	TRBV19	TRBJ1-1	CASYGRGPNTEAFF	TGTGCCAGTTACGGGAGGGGACCGAACACTGAAGCTTTCTTT
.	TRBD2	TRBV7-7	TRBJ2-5	CASSLVRTSGKETQYF	TGTGCCAGCAGCTTAGTGCGGACTAGCGGGAAAGAGACCCAGTACTTC
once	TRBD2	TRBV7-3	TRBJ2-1	CASSLRLAGALGQFF	TGTGCCAGCAGCTTGAGGCTAGCGGGGGCCCTTGGGCAGTTCTTC
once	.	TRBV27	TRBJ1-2	CASGANYGYTF	TGTGCCAGCGGTGCGAACTATGGCTACACCTTC
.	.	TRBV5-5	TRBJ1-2	CASSGETANYGYTF	TGTGCCAGCAGCGGCGAGACTGCTAACTATGGCTACACCTTC
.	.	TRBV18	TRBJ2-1	CASSPGPPEQFF	TGTGCCAGCTCACCGGGGCCCCCTGAGCAGTTCTTC
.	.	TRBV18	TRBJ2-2	CASLSLRDGELFF	TGTGCCAGCCTCTCTCTACGGGACGGGGAGCTGTTTTTT